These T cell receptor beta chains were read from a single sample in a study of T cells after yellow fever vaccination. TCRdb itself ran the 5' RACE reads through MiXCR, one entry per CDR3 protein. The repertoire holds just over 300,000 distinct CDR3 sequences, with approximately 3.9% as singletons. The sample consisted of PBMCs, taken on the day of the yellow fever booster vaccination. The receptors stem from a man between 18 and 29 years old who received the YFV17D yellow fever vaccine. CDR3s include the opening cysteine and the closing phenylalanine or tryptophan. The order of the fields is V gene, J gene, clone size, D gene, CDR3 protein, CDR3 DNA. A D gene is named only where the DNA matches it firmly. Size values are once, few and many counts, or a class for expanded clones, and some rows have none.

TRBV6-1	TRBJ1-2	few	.	CASSDQREGYTF	TGTGCCAGCAGTGATCAACGCGAGGGCTACACCTTC
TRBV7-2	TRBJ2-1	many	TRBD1	CASNPGGSYNEQFF	TGTGCCAGCAACCCAGGGGGCTCCTACAATGAGCAGTTCTTC
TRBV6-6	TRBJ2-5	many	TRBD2	CASSYSRLAGYQETQYF	TGTGCCAGCAGTTACTCTCGGCTAGCGGGGTACCAAGAGACCCAGTACTTC
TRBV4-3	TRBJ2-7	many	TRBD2	CASSQAVGGNYEQYF	TGCGCCAGCAGCCAAGCCGTGGGGGGGAACTACGAGCAGTACTTC
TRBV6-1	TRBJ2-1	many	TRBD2	CASSESAGGSYNEQFF	TGTGCCAGCAGTGAATCCGCGGGGGGGTCCTACAATGAGCAGTTCTTC
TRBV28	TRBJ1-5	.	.	CASKEFSNQPQHF	TGTGCCAGCAAGGAGTTTAGCAATCAGCCCCAGCATTTT
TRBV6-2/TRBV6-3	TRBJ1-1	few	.	CASSFGWVMNTEAFF	TGTGCCAGCAGTTTCGGGTGGGTTATGAACACTGAAGCTTTCTTT
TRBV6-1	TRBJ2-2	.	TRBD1	CASSAPGTAHTGELFF	TGTGCCAGCAGTGCTCCCGGGACAGCACACACCGGGGAGCTGTTTTTT
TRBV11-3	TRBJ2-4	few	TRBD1	CASSGDSNIQYF	TGTGCCAGCAGCGGGGACAGCAACATTCAGTACTTC
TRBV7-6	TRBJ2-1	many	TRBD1	CASSPGQGKYNEQFF	TGTGCCAGCAGCCCTGGACAGGGAAAATACAATGAGCAGTTCTTC
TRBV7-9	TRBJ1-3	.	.	CASSFRWDTIYF	TGTGCCAGCAGCTTTCGGTGGGACACCATATATTTT
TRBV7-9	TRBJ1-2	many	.	CASSLRDRFYGYTF	TGTGCCAGCAGCCTAAGAGACAGGTTTTATGGCTACACCTTC
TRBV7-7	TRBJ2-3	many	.	CASSLVQGGDTQYF	TGTGCTAGCAGCTTAGTGCAGGGCGGAGATACGCAGTATTTT
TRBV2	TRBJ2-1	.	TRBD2	CASMPGGLAGGKNNEQFF	TGTGCCAGCATGCCCGGGGGACTAGCGGGGGGAAAAAACAATGAGCAGTTCTTC
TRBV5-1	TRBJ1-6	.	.	CASSQRGDSPLHF	TGCGCCAGCAGCCAACGGGGAGATTCACCCCTCCACTTT
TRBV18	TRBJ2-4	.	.	CASSPPGGLYIQYF	TGTGCCAGCTCACCACCGGGAGGCCTGTACATTCAGTACTTC
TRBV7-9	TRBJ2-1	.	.	CASSIAGLDNEQFF	TGTGCCAGCAGCATAGCCGGCCTAGACAATGAGCAGTTCTTC